One sample yielded the 17 T cell receptor beta chains listed below, sequenced in a study of blood T cell repertoires in COVID-19. Data came from immunoSEQ multiplex PCR; TCRdb stores just in-frame clones and leaves some out. The sample has over 30,000 clones; 81% are singletons. Material: peripheral blood. These receptors were obtained from a man older than 75 with active or convalescent COVID-19.

The chain couples TRBV3-1 (or the pseudogene TRBV3-2) to TRBJ2-1, with D possibly TRBD1 on 6 matching bases. The CDR3 is 13 amino acids. Trimming took off 3 bases at V and 9 bases at J, with 12 bases between the two ends. The germline V gene has CDR1 LGHDT and CDR2 YNNKEL (reference sequence). CDR3 bases: TGTGCCAGCAGCCAGATGCTAGGGGGTGAGCAGTTCTTC. Translation: CASSQMLGGEQFF.

The CDR3 reads CASSPTGQRIYGYTF. In DNA, the CDR3 is TGTGCCAGCAGCCCTACGGGACAGCGCATTTATGGCTACACCTTC. The V and J genes are TRBV6-2 or TRBV6-3 and TRBJ1-2; 7 bases map to TRBD1. This CDR3 has 15 residues. The germline V gene has CDR1 MNHEY and CDR2 SVGEGT. After removal of 6 bases from V and 5 bases from J, the junction contained 12 bases not matched to a gene.

J is TRBJ2-2 and V is TRBV11-3; 9 nucleotides match TRBD1. Germline V CDR1 and CDR2: SGHNT, YENEEA. V dropped 5 bases and J dropped 7; count of bases not matched to a gene: 11. The CDR3 has 16 residues. DNA for the CDR3: TGTGCCAGCAGCCCAACCGGGACAGGGCTCAGCGGGGAGCTGTTTTTT. Its protein is CASSPTGTGLSGELFF.

CDR3 in amino acids: CASSPLALEAKNIQYF. DNA of the CDR3: TGTGCCAGCAGTCCTTTGGCACTAGAAGCCAAAAACATTCAGTACTTC. The chain recombines TRBV11-2 with TRBJ2-4; possibly TRBD2 for D (5 bases). The CDR3 runs 16 residues. Trimming removed 6 bases from V and 0 bases from J, with 15 bases in between. Looked up from germline, CDR1 is SGHAT and CDR2 is FQNNGV.

This clone was detected a few times. V and J are TRBV5-6 and TRBJ2-7, with a weak D call TRBD2 (5 bases). Germline V gives CDR1 SGHDT, CDR2 YYEEEE. V lost 3 bases and J lost 0, with 13 bases in between. The CDR3 is made up of 15 amino acids. CDR3 bases: TGTGCCAGCAGCTCCAGCGGAGCCTACTCCTACGAGCAGTACTTC. This sequence encodes CASSSSGAYSYEQYF.

V is TRBV7-2 and J is TRBJ1-2; 8 nucleotides line up with TRBD1. V lost 3 bases and J lost 4; bases outside the gene matches: 1. The CDR3 loop spans 13 amino acids. The germline CDR1 and CDR2 sequences are SGHTA and FQGNSA. CDR3 bases: TGTGCCAGCAGCTTGGGACAGGTCTATGGCTACACCTTC. This sequence encodes CASSLGQVYGYTF.

This chain's CDR3 is CASSLELVSYNEQFF. Written as DNA, the CDR3 is TGCGCCAGCAGCTTGGAGCTAGTCTCCTACAATGAGCAGTTCTTC. The V call is TRBV5-1, the J call TRBJ2-1; D gene unclear. The length of the CDR3 is 15 residues. V was clipped by 0 bases and J by 0 bases, with 7 bases between them. Looked up from germline, CDR1 is SGHRS and CDR2 is YFSETQ.

This chain connects TRBV6-5 to TRBJ2-5; 7 nucleotides line up with TRBD1. The CDR3 has 14 residues. Trimming took 4 bases from V and 5 from J; bases not matched to a gene: 7. Per germline, CDR1 MNHEY and CDR2 SVGAGI. CDR3 bases: TGTGCCAGCAGTTCCAGGACAGGCGGGGAGACCCAGTACTTC. Translated: CASSSRTGGETQYF.

The CDR3 protein is CASSQEQPSYNSPLHF. In DNA form, the CDR3 reads TGTGCCAGCAGCCAAGAACAGCCTTCCTATAATTCACCCCTCCACTTT. V and J are TRBV4-2 and TRBJ1-6; no clear D. The CDR3 has 16 amino acids. V lost 0 bases to trimming and J lost 1 base, with 7 bases between them. Germline lookup yields CDR1 LGHNA and CDR2 YNFKEQ.

The chain carries TRBV7-6 and TRBJ2-7, with 12 positions matching TRBD2. Germline V gene data show CDR1 as SGHVS and CDR2 as FNYEAQ. J gave up 4 bases and V 4 bases, and 8 bases lay outside the gene matches. This CDR3 contains 16 residues. The CDR3 DNA follows: TGTGCCAGCAGCTCATGGGAGACTAGCGGGGGATACGAGCAGTACTTC. Amino acids: CASSSWETSGGYEQYF.

The V gene is TRBV11-1, the J gene TRBJ1-5; a possible D gene is TRBD1 (5 bases). The CDR3 consists of 15 residues. Germline loops: CDR1 SGHAT, CDR2 FQDESV (reference sequence). V gave up 1 base and J gave up 0 bases, with 7 bases separating them. CDR3 bases: TGTGCCAGCAGCTTAGGGACAAGTAGCAATCAGCCCCAGCATTTT. This codes for CASSLGTSSNQPQHF. Combining the CDR3 with reference TRBV11-1 and TRBJ1-5 gives the whole variable domain EAEVAQSPRYKITEKSQAVAFWCDPISGHATLYWYRQILGQGPELLVQFQDESVVDDSQLPKDRFSAERLKGVDSTLKIQPAELGDSAMYLCASSLGTSSNQPQHFGDGTRLSIL.

This clone occurred a few times. This chain joins TRBV5-5 and TRBJ2-3, with 7 bases identical to TRBD2. The CDR3 is made up of 17 amino acids. J was trimmed by 5 bases and V by 0 bases; bases with no gene match: 12. Germline-derived CDR1 and CDR2 are SGHKS and YYEKEE (reference sequence). CDR3 nucleotides: TGTGCCAGCAGCTTGGTAGGCGGGAGCGGGATAGGAGATACGCAGTATTTT. Protein: CASSLVGGSGIGDTQYF.

To note about this clone: The sample holds other DNA sequences that translate to the same CDR3. The chain combines TRBV7-2 with TRBJ2-3; D ambiguous. From germline, CDR1 is SGHTA and CDR2 FQGNSA. The CDR3 is made up of 13 amino acids. Deletions cut 5 bases from V and 3 bases from J, with 9 bases between. The CDR3 sequence: CASSLPGTDTQYF. CDR3 nucleotides: TGTGCCAGCAGCCTACCCGGGACAGATACGCAGTATTTT. Together with reference TRBV7-2 and TRBJ2-3, the CDR3 gives the full variable domain: GAGVSQSPSNKVTEKGKDVELRCDPISGHTALYWYRQSLGQGLEFLIYFQGNSAPDKSGLPSDRFSAERTGGSVSTLTIQRTQQEDSAVYLCASSLPGTDTQYFGPGTRLTVL.

This clone has just a few counts. The CDR3 DNA sequence: TGTGCCAGCAGCGGCACAGACTATGGCTACACCTTC. Translated, it gives CASSGTDYGYTF. The chain employs TRBV3-1 (or the pseudogene TRBV3-2) and TRBJ1-2, with D unresolved. The CDR3 extends over 12 amino acids. V lost 5 bases and J lost 3, with 7 bases in between. Looked up from germline, CDR1 is LGHDT and CDR2 is YNNKEL (reference sequence).

The V gene is TRBV5-5, the J gene TRBJ1-5; D ambiguous. This CDR3 comprises 13 residues. The germline gives CDR1 SGHKS, CDR2 YYEKEE (reference sequence). V was trimmed by 0 bases and J by 6 bases, leaving 7 bases between them. This CDR3 reads CASSLGYGQPQHF. In DNA, the CDR3 is TGTGCCAGCAGCTTGGGCTATGGTCAGCCCCAGCATTTT. Using reference TRBV5-5 and TRBJ1-5 for the parts outside the CDR3, the full variable domain is DAGVTQSPTHLIKTRGQQVTLRCSPISGHKSVSWYQQVLGQGPQFIFQYYEKEERGRGNFPDRFSARQFPNYSSELNVNALLLGDSALYLCASSLGYGQPQHFGDGTRLSIL.

This chain connects TRBV12-3 or TRBV12-4 to TRBJ1-2; TRBD1 aligns across 8 bases. Trimming at V came to 8 bases and at J to 7 bases, leaving 9 bases not matched to a gene. The CDR3 length is 13 residues. CDR3 in amino acids: CASGGQGQSGYTF. DNA of the CDR3: TGTGCCAGCGGAGGACAGGGTCAAAGTGGCTACACCTTC.

The chain couples TRBV9 to TRBJ2-2; D unresolved. V lost 5 bases to trimming and J lost 0 bases, with 14 bases between them. This CDR3 region has 16 residues. The germline V gene encodes CDR1 SGDLS and CDR2 YYNGEE. The CDR3: CASSTVPPTNTGELFF. CDR3 sequence (DNA): TGTGCCAGCAGTACAGTACCCCCAACGAACACCGGGGAGCTGTTTTTT.